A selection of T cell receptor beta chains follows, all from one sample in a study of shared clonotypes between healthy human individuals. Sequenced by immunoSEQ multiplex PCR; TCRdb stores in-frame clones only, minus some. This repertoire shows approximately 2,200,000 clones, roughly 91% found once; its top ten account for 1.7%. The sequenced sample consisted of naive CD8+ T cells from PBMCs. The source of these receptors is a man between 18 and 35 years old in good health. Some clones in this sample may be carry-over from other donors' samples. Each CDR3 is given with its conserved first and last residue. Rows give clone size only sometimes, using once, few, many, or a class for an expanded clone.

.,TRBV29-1,CSASGPPPEAFF
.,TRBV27,CASSSEGRSQHF
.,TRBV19,CASSGSVTPYGYTF
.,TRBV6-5,CASSYGQGQAEAFF
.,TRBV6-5,CAIGKGYEQYF
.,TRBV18,CASSPPLLAGEGREQYF
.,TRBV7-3,CASSQTKGRSWDTQYF
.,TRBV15,CATSGRGAQPQHF
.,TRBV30,CAWSVFANYEQYF
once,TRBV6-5,CASSQNRASTDTQYF
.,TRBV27,CASSTRTGVEQYF
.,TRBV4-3,CASSPGAVQDGYTF
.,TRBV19,CASRPGRASGEQYF
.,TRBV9,CASSVATWDYDFISDPNTGELFF
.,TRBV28,CASRALAGRSRWEQYF
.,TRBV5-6,CASSPPPGRSPPEAFF
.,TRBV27,CASNTREGESSYNEQFF
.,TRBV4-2,CASSQVRRDRVNTEAFF
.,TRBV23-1,CASSHGGGLRNEQFF
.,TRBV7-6,CASSDRGLRTEAFF
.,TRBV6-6,CASIDRGTGELFF
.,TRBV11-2,CASSSSLARNTEAFF
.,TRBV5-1,CASSQGGGRDGYTF
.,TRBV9,CASSVGPGIGAYEQYF
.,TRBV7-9,CASSVFQGAQETQYF
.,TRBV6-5,CASSPSGTHYNEQFF
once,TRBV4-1,CASSQGGLARSPGRETQYF
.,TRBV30,CAWTPGLNTEAFF
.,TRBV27,CASRPREGTEAFF
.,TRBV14,CASSLHGGSSYEQYF
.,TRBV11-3,CASSLDNTEAFF
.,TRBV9,CASSERTSGFGHHEQYF
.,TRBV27,CASSAHLGTAEGTYEQYF
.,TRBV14,CASSTGQYYGYTF
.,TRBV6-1,CASSGQGARDEQFF
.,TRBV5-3,CACRETQYF
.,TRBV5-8,CASSFLSPQHF
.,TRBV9,CASSVVGGAYGYTF
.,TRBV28,CASSPSTGVGYTF
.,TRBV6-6,CASRPVGAGNTGELFF
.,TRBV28,CASSLVRVVHTEAFF
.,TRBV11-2,CASSFSTSGTHEQFF
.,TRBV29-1,CSVRASGRGWGEQFF
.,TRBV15,CATMVWPGRAETQYF